The rows below give T cell receptor beta chains drawn from one sample of a study of blood T cell repertoires in COVID-19. TCRdb's table, derived via immunoSEQ multiplex PCR, lists solely in-frame clones and lacks some. Among approximately 240,000 clones listed, approximately 86% were seen once. Sequencing was performed on peripheral blood. These receptors came from a woman older than 75 with active or convalescent COVID-19. Both conserved end residues are part of each CDR3. D genes are given only for firm matches. Size is stated for part of the rows, as once, few or many counts, or as a class when the clone is expanded.

v_call	j_call	d_call	clone_size	cdr3_nt	cdr3_aa
TRBV12-3/TRBV12-4	TRBJ1-5	.	.	TGTGCCAGCAGTTGGAGTGACAATCAGCCCCAGCATTTT	CASSWSDNQPQHF
TRBV10-3	TRBJ2-3	TRBD2	.	TGTGCCATCAGTGTTGGGACTAGCGGGAGTCAAGATACGCAGTATTTT	CAISVGTSGSQDTQYF
TRBV19	TRBJ1-5	TRBD1	.	TGTGCCAGTAGTATTGAACAGGGGCCAGGGCAGCCCCAGCATTTT	CASSIEQGPGQPQHF
TRBV15	TRBJ2-3	.	.	TGTGCCACCCGGCCAGGCCCCCTCAAGCCAGATACGCAGTATTTT	CATRPGPLKPDTQYF
TRBV6-5	TRBJ2-7	TRBD1	once	TGTGCCAGCAGTATCGACAGGGCAACCTACGAGCAGTACTTC	CASSIDRATYEQYF
TRBV3-1/TRBV3-2	TRBJ1-1	.	.	TGTGCCAGCAGCCAAGATGAATTTGCGGGCACTGAAGCTTTCTTT	CASSQDEFAGTEAFF
TRBV11-2	TRBJ2-3	.	.	TGTGCCAGCAGCAGACTCGGGGGTACGAGCACAGATACGCAGTATTTT	CASSRLGGTSTDTQYF
TRBV6-5	TRBJ1-5	.	.	TGTGCCAGCAGTTACTCAAGGGGTGGCAATCAGCCCCAGCATTTT	CASSYSRGGNQPQHF
TRBV29-1	TRBJ1-6	TRBD1	.	TGCAGCGTTGGGACAGGCGGCAATTCACCCCTCCACTTT	CSVGTGGNSPLHF
TRBV27	TRBJ2-7	TRBD1	.	TGTGCCAGCAGTTTACATGACAGGGGCTACGAGCAGTACTTC	CASSLHDRGYEQYF
TRBV10-2	TRBJ1-5	TRBD1	once	TGCGCCAGCAGTCCGGGGACAGGTTTCAATCAGCCCCAGCATTTT	CASSPGTGFNQPQHF
TRBV3-1/TRBV3-2	TRBJ2-1	.	once	TGTGCCAGCCAGCAGGGGAGCTCCTACAATGAGCAGTTCTTC	CASQQGSSYNEQFF
TRBV28	TRBJ1-2	TRBD1	.	TGTGCCAGCAGTTTACAGGGGGCGATCGGCTACACCTTC	CASSLQGAIGYTF
TRBV3-1/TRBV3-2	TRBJ1-1	.	.	TGTGCCAGCAGCCAAGGGAGTCGGACTGAAGCTTTCTTT	CASSQGSRTEAFF
TRBV20-1	TRBJ2-7	.	once	TGCAGTGCTAGTCCCGCGCGGCTAGCGACCTACGAGCAGTACTTC	CSASPARLATYEQYF
TRBV6-5	TRBJ1-2	.	.	TGTGCCAGCAAAGGGAGGGGAACTCTCTATGGCTACACCTTC	CASKGRGTLYGYTF
TRBV11-2	TRBJ2-7	TRBD1	.	TGTGCCAGCAGCTTGGACAGGGGGGGACGGAAGCAGTACTTC	CASSLDRGGRKQYF
TRBV5-1	TRBJ2-1	TRBD2	.	TGCGCCAGCAGCGCGGGACTAGCGGGCTGGGGATCCTACAATGAGCAGTTCTTC	CASSAGLAGWGSYNEQFF
TRBV9	TRBJ2-3	TRBD2	.	TGTGCCAGCAGCCCCTTAGCGGGAGGGGGCACAGATACGCAGTATTTT	CASSPLAGGGTDTQYF
TRBV28	TRBJ1-2	TRBD1	.	TGTGCCAGCAGTTCATTTGGTGACAGGGAGTCTGGCGGTGGCTACACCTTC	CASSSFGDRESGGGYTF
TRBV6-6	TRBJ1-5	.	.	TGTGCCAGCAGCCGTACAGGGAGCAATCAGCCCCAGCATTTT	CASSRTGSNQPQHF
TRBV11-2	TRBJ1-1	.	.	TGTGCCAGCAGCTTAGATCGCGGGACTGAAGCTTTCTTT	CASSLDRGTEAFF